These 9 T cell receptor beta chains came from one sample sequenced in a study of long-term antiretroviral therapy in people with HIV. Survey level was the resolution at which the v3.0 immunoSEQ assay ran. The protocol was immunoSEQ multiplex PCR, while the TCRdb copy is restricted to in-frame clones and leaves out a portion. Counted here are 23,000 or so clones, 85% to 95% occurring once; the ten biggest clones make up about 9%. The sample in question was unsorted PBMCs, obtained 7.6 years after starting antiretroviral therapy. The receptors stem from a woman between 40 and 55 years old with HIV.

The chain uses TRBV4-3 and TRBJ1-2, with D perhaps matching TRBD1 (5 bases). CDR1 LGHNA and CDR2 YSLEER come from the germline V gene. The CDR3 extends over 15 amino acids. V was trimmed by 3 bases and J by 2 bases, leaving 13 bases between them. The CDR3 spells CASSQNDRANYGYTF. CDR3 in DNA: TGCGCCAGCAGCCAGAACGACAGAGCCAACTATGGCTACACCTTC.

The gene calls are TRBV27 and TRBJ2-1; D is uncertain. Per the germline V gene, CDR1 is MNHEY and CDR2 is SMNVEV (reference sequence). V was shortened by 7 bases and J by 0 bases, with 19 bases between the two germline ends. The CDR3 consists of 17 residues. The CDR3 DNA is TGTGCCAGCAATCCTTGGCCTCCCGACGCCTCCTACAATGAGCAGTTCTTC. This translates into CASNPWPPDASYNEQFF.

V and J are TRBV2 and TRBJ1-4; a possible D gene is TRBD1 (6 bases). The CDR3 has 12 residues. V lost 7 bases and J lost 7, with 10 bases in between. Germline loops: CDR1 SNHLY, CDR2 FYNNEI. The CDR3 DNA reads TGTGCCAGCAACAGGGAGGTTGAAAAACTGTTTTTT. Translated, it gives CASNREVEKLFF.

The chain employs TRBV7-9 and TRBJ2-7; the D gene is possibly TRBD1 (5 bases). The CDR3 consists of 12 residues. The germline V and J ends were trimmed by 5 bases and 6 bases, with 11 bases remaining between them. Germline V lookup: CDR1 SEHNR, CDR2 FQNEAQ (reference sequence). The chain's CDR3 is CASSRDSREQYF. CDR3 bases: TGTGCCAGCAGCCGCGACAGTCGCGAGCAGTACTTC.

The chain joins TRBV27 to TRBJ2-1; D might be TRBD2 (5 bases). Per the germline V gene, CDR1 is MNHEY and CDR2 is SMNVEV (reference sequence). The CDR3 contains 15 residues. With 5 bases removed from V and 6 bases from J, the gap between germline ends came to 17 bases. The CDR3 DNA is TGTGCCAGCAGTCCCTTAGCGATAGGAGGCAATGAGCAGTTCTTC. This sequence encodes CASSPLAIGGNEQFF.

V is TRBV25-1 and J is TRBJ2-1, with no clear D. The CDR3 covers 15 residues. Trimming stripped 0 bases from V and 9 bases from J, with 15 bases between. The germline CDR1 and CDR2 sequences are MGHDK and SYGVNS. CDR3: CASSEYPTSSGEQFF. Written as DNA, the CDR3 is TGTGCCAGCAGTGAATACCCGACCTCGTCGGGTGAGCAGTTCTTC.

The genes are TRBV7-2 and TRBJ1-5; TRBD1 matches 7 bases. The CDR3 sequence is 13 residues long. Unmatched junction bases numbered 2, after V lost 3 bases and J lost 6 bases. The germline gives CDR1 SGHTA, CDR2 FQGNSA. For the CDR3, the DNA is TGTGCCAGCAGCTTTTACAGGGGTCAGCCCCAGCATTTT. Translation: CASSFYRGQPQHF.

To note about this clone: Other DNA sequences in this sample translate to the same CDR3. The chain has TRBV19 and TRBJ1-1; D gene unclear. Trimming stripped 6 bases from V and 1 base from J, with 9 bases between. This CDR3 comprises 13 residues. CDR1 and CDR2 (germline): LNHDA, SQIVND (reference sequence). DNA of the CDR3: TGTGCCAGTAGCAGAGCAGGGAACACTGAAGCTTTCTTT. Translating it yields CASSRAGNTEAFF. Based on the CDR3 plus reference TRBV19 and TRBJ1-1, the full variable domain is DGGITQSPKYLFRKEGQNVTLSCEQNLNHDAMYWYRQDPGQGLRLIYYSQIVNDFQKGDIAEGYSVSREKKESFPLTVTSAQKNPTAFYLCASSRAGNTEAFFGQGTRLTVV.

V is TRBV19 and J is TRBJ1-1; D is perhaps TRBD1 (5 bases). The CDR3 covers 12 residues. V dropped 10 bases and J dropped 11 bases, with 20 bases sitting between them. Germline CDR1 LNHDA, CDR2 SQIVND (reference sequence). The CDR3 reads CATRIPPGKAFF. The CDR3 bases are TGTGCCACCCGAATCCCCCCAGGGAAGGCTTTCTTT. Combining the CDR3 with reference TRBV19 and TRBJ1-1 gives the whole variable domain DGGITQSPKYLFRKEGQNVTLSCEQNLNHDAMYWYRQDPGQGLRLIYYSQIVNDFQKGDIAEGYSVSREKKESFPLTVTSAQKNPTAFYLCATRIPPGKAFFGQGTRLTVV.